This T cell receptor (beta chain) derives from a study of shared clonotypes between healthy human individuals. Donation came from healthy HIV-negative adults that had no recent acute infections or vaccinations. Every one of the donors was a Caucasian adult that lived in Nashville, Tennessee. CDR3 size: 14 residues. The V end was cut by 4 bases, the J end by 8 bases, with 15 bases between. CDR1 and CDR2 from the germline V gene are KGHSH and LQKENI. Clones were read by immunoSEQ multiplex PCR, and TCRdb kept only the in-frame ones, dropping some. The data show a few million clones, around 93% seen once.

This sequence was found in a man between 18 and 29 years old in good health. Some clones in this sample may be carry-over from other donors' samples. The material sequenced was naive CD4+ T cells from PBMCs. Subset noted: CD45RA+ positively selected. The J gene is TRBJ2-1, the V gene TRBV18, with a possible D match to TRBD1 (5 bases). In nucleotides, the CDR3 is TGTGCCAGCTCACAGGGGCTCCTAGGGGATGAGCAGTTCTTC. This translates into CASSQGLLGDEQFF.